Each of the 28 T cell receptor beta chains below was sequenced from the same sample in a study of blood T cells in healthy people across ages (dated by TCRdb to about 2015). The library relied on 5' RACE. Sequencing was performed on an Illumina HiSeq 2500. A second about 7 to 12 cycle PCR used a sample-barcoded 5' primer and a J-beta primer mix. The raw public reads went through TCRdb reprocessing: fastp at Q25, MiXCR clone calling, in-frame beta chains kept. Rows with a matching CDR3 protein are joined into one entry that keeps the most common DNA and genes. A total of roughly 700,000 distinct CDR3 sequences appear in this sample, approximately 50% of them only once. Clones ranked in the top ten supply approximately 32% of the sample. Sequenced input: blood. The receptors derive from a woman aged 55 to 70 in good health.

The chain uses TRBV4-3 and TRBJ2-3; TRBD1 is a possible D gene (5 bases). Trimming removed 0 bases at V and 3 bases at J, with 16 bases between. This CDR3 spans 17 amino acids. Germline CDR1 is LGHNA and CDR2 is YSLEER. CDR3 DNA: TGCGCCAGCAGCCAAGATGGTGAAGGGGTTCTGACAGATACGCAGTATTTT. This encodes CASSQDGEGVLTDTQYF.

The CDR3 coding sequence is TGTGCCAGCAGTAAAAGTAGGGGTGAGGCGAACACCGGGGAGCTGTTTTTT. It specifies CASSKSRGEANTGELFF. The chain uses TRBV6-1 and TRBJ2-2; possible D gene TRBD1, 5 bases. CDR3 length: 17 residues. Germline V gene sequence: CDR1 MNHNS, CDR2 SASEGT. Trimming took off 5 bases at V and 0 bases at J, with 16 bases between the two ends.

This clonotype was observed a handful of times. The chain couples TRBV28 to TRBJ2-5; TRBD1 or TRBD2 may be the D gene (5 bases each). The CDR3 length is 14 residues. Germline values: CDR1 MDHEN, CDR2 SYDVKM. Trimming took off 7 bases at V and 1 base at J, with 13 bases between the two ends. The CDR3 is CASNEGGTQETQYF. The DNA for the CDR3 is TGTGCCAGCAATGAGGGTGGGACCCAAGAGACCCAGTACTTC.

The DNA of the CDR3 is TGTGCCAGCAGTACAATAGGACTAGCGGAACAAGAGACCCAGTACTTC. Amino acid sequence: CASSTIGLAEQETQYF. The chain joins TRBV28 to TRBJ2-5; 10 bases line up with TRBD2. CDR1 and CDR2 (germline): MDHEN, SYDVKM. The CDR3 length is 16 residues. V shed 5 bases and J 2 bases; nucleotides not matched to a gene: 8.

With regard to this clonotype: One end of the junction does not line up with germline, which may come from a read error. V and J are TRBV3-1 and TRBJ1-6, with unresolved D. This CDR3 has 14 amino acids. Germline V CDR1 and CDR2: LGHDT, YNNKEL (reference sequence). This chain's CDR3 is CASSRVYYNSPLHF. The CDR3 nucleotides are TGTGCCAGCAGCCGCGTATACTATAATTCGCCCCTCCACTTT.

This clonotype was detected once. It may be a read error: a sequence one base away is much more abundant. The genes are TRBV27 and TRBJ2-7; D is uncertain. The DNA end is more similar to TRBJ2-5, so the J call may be wrong. The CDR3 is 13 amino acids. CDR1 is MNHEY and CDR2 is SMNVEV in the germline V gene (reference sequence). CDR3 sequence: CASSSNPQQTQYF. The DNA of the CDR3 is TGTGCCAGCAGTTCCAACCCGCAGCAGACCCAGTACTTC.

A few counts support this clonotype. The chain joins TRBV20-1 to TRBJ1-2, with D perhaps matching TRBD1 (6 bases). V was shortened by 0 bases and J by 3 bases, with 11 bases between the two germline ends. Looked up from germline, CDR1 is DFQATT and CDR2 is SNEGSKA (reference sequence). The CDR3 has 14 amino acids. CDR3 protein: CSARDWDTYYGYTF. CDR3 nucleotides: TGCAGTGCTAGAGATTGGGACACCTACTATGGCTACACCTTC.

This clonotype showed up just a few times. V gene TRBV5-1 combines with J gene TRBJ2-1; a weak D match, TRBD2 (5 bases). Trimming left V 2 bases short and J 9 bases short, with 15 bases between. The CDR3 sequence is 14 residues long. The germline V gene has CDR1 SGHRS and CDR2 YFSETQ. The CDR3 DNA reads TGCGCCAGCAGCTTAGGGCTGTCACGGGGTGAGCAGTTCTTC. Residues: CASSLGLSRGEQFF.

The rearrangement uses TRBV9 and TRBJ2-1; unclear D gene. Germline CDR1 SGDLS, CDR2 YYNGEE. The CDR3 runs to 17 residues. Trimming pared 0 bases from V and 8 bases from J, leaving 21 bases between. The CDR3 reads CASSVGPSTYIADEQFF. DNA for the CDR3: TGTGCCAGCAGCGTAGGCCCGAGCACCTACATTGCGGATGAGCAGTTCTTC.

The chain couples TRBV19 to TRBJ2-7; 7 bases match TRBD1. The germline CDR1 and CDR2 sequences are LNHDA and SQIVND (reference sequence). The CDR3 extends over 14 amino acids. J gave up 2 bases and V 6 bases, and 7 bases lay outside the gene matches. The CDR3 sequence: CASRNRDSTYEQYF. The CDR3 nucleotides read TGTGCCAGTAGAAACCGGGACAGTACCTACGAGCAGTACTTC.

This clonotype was seen a handful of times. The chain is built from TRBV20-1 and TRBJ2-5; 9 bases fit TRBD1. With V trimmed by 6 bases and J by 2 bases, 4 bases remained unmatched. The germline V gene encodes CDR1 DFQATT and CDR2 SNEGSKA (reference sequence). This CDR3 spans 13 amino acids. Here the CDR3 DNA reads TGCAGTGCCTTCGACAGGGGGCAAGAGACCCAGTACTTC. Its protein product is CSAFDRGQETQYF.

The chain has TRBV25-1 and TRBJ1-6, with 10 bases aligning to TRBD1. Germline assignment: CDR1 MGHDK and CDR2 SYGVNS. The CDR3 sequence is 15 residues long. Trimming took 3 bases from V and 14 from J; bases not matched to a gene: 10. CDR3 in DNA: TGTGCCAGCAGTGACGGGACAGGGGAGATTACGACCCTCCACTTT. Encoded protein: CASSDGTGEITTLHF. Drawing the rest from reference TRBV25-1 and TRBJ1-6, the complete variable domain is EADIYQTPRYLVIGTGKKITLECSQTMGHDKMYWYQQDPGMELHLIHYSYGVNSTEKGDLSSESTVSRIRTEHFPLTLESARPSHTSQYLCASSDGTGEITTLHFGNGTRLTVT.

The chain employs TRBV20-1 and TRBJ2-7; possible D gene TRBD2, 7 bases. Germline V CDR1 and CDR2: DFQATT, SNEGSKA (reference sequence). CDR3 length: 12 residues. Trimming removed 7 bases at V and 4 bases at J, with 14 bases between. CDR3 DNA sequence: TGCAGTGTGGGGGCGGGAGTGTACGAGCAGTACTTC. The encoded protein is CSVGAGVYEQYF.

This clonotype has a count of ten or more. The chain is built from TRBV10-3 and TRBJ2-3; possible D gene TRBD2, 6 bases. V gave up 4 bases and J gave up 2 bases, with 22 bases separating them. Germline CDR1 reads ENHRY; CDR2 reads SYGVKD. This CDR3 comprises 18 residues. The CDR3 sequence: CAISGIGLEGKITDTQYF. The CDR3 region has the DNA TGTGCCATCAGTGGTATAGGGTTGGAGGGGAAAATCACAGATACGCAGTATTTT.

The rearrangement links TRBV20-1 to TRBJ2-7, with D perhaps TRBD1 (6 bases). V was shortened by 2 bases and J by 5 bases, with 10 bases between the two germline ends. This CDR3 contains 12 residues. Germline V gives CDR1 DFQATT, CDR2 SNEGSKA (reference sequence). The CDR3 protein is CSARLGANEQYF. The CDR3 DNA sequence: TGCAGTGCTAGACTGGGGGCGAACGAGCAGTACTTC.

A word on this clonotype: A read error may produce the germline difference seen at one junction end. V gene TRBV29-1 combines with J gene TRBJ2-1; D remains ambiguous. This CDR3 region has 13 residues. Germline assignment: CDR1 SQVTM and CDR2 ANQGSEA. The CDR3 DNA reads as TGCAGCGCTAGAGTCCTCTCCTACAGTGAGCAGTTCTTC. It is translated as CSARVLSYSEQFF.

This clonotype showed up many times. J is TRBJ1-2 and V is TRBV12-3 or TRBV12-4, with unresolved D. Trimming removed 1 base from V and 0 bases from J, with 6 bases in between. The CDR3 runs to 14 residues. The chain's CDR3 is CASSLEVANYGYTF. CDR3 DNA: TGTGCCAGCAGTTTAGAGGTCGCTAACTATGGCTACACCTTC.

This clonotype turned up a few times. The V gene is TRBV20-1, the J gene TRBJ2-1, with TRBD1 matching 9 bases. From germline, CDR1 is DFQATT and CDR2 SNEGSKA (reference sequence). Losses at the gene ends were 3 bases for V and 8 bases for J; bases not matched to a gene: 8. The CDR3 spans 14 residues. CDR3: CSASRQGEIDEQFF. Written as DNA, the CDR3 is TGCAGTGCTAGCCGACAGGGGGAGATCGATGAGCAGTTCTTC.

CDR3 amino acids: CAIKGAWTGGKETQYF. CDR3 DNA: TGTGCCATCAAGGGGGCGTGGACAGGGGGGAAAGAGACCCAGTACTTC. The V call is TRBV10-3, the J call TRBJ2-5; 10 nucleotides match TRBD1. Germline assignment: CDR1 ENHRY and CDR2 SYGVKD. Losses at the gene ends were 7 bases for V and 3 bases for J; bases not matched to a gene: 11. This CDR3 spans 16 amino acids.

This clonotype was observed a single time. This chain links TRBV7-2 with TRBJ2-5; 11 bases fit TRBD2. V was pared by 5 bases and J by 1 base, with 18 bases of the junction left unmatched. CDR1 and CDR2 (germline): SGHTA, FQGNSA. The CDR3 loop spans 20 amino acids. The CDR3 sequence: CASSTPDPTSGRKVQETQYF. The CDR3 nucleotides are TGTGCCAGCAGCACGCCAGACCCCACTAGCGGGAGAAAGGTCCAAGAGACCCAGTACTTC.

The V call is TRBV18, the J call TRBJ1-1, with D tentatively TRBD1 (5 bases). The CDR3 length is 12 residues. CDR1 KGHSH and CDR2 LQKENI come from the germline V gene. V was cut by 3 bases and J by 8 bases, with 10 bases left in between. The CDR3 region has the DNA TGTGCCAGCTCACCCAGGGACGGAGAAGCTTTCTTT. As protein: CASSPRDGEAFF.

The sample holds a few counts of this clonotype. The rearrangement joins TRBV11-2 to TRBJ2-5, with 14 bases lining up with TRBD2. The germline V gene encodes CDR1 SGHAT and CDR2 FQNNGV. The CDR3 runs 17 residues. V shed 5 bases, J shed 11 bases, and the junction held 16 bases outside the gene matches. The CDR3 reads CASSRGTSGSWPGEQYF. The CDR3 DNA follows: TGTGCCAGCAGCCGCGGGACTAGCGGGAGTTGGCCAGGGGAGCAGTACTTC.

Points on this clonotype: It may be a read error: a sequence one base away is much more abundant. The CDR3 loop is CSVDGGAREAQYF. In DNA form, the CDR3 reads TGCAGCGTTGACGGGGGGGCTCGTGAGGCCCAGTACTTC. The rearrangement joins TRBV29-1 to TRBJ2-5; TRBD2 agrees at 8 bases. V lost 3 bases and J lost 9; bases outside the gene matches: 9. CDR3 size: 13 residues. CDR1 is SQVTM and CDR2 is ANQGSEA in the germline V gene.

The genes are TRBV5-1 and TRBJ2-7; TRBD2 matches 8 bases. The CDR3 runs 16 residues. The V gene's germline CDR1 is SGHRS and CDR2 YFSETQ. V was pared by 0 bases and J by 5 bases, with 10 bases of the junction left unmatched. CDR3 bases: TGCGCCAGCAGCTTGGTACCCGGGACTAGGGACCACGAGCAGTACTTC. Its protein is CASSLVPGTRDHEQYF.

The J gene is TRBJ1-5, the V gene TRBV20-1; 8 bases are shared with TRBD1. The V gene's germline CDR1 is DFQATT and CDR2 SNEGSKA (reference sequence). This CDR3 is built from 14 residues. V shed 5 bases and J 5 bases; nucleotides not matched to a gene: 8. CDR3 sequence reads: CSAAQGARDQPQHF. DNA of the CDR3: TGCAGTGCTGCTCAGGGGGCGAGGGATCAGCCCCAGCATTTT.

The V and J genes are TRBV20-1 and TRBJ2-7, with D unclear. This CDR3 region has 11 residues. From germline, CDR1 is DFQATT and CDR2 SNEGSKA (reference sequence). V dropped 4 bases and J dropped 3 bases, with 7 bases sitting between them. The CDR3 DNA is TGCAGTGCTATGGCAGACTACGAGCAGTACTTC. This encodes CSAMADYEQYF.

The CDR3 DNA follows: TGCAGTGCGGACCCGGGACAGGGTGGCTCACCCCTCCACTTT. Protein sequence: CSADPGQGGSPLHF. V and J are TRBV20-1 and TRBJ1-6; TRBD1 agrees at 9 bases. This CDR3 spans 14 amino acids. Germline CDR1 and CDR2: DFQATT and SNEGSKA (reference sequence). The V segment lost 6 bases and the J segment 10 bases; nucleotides outside the gene matches: 10.

This clonotype was detected only a few times. V gene TRBV7-9 combines with J gene TRBJ2-5, with D possibly being TRBD1 (6 bases). CDR3 size: 15 residues. The V gene's germline CDR1 is SEHNR and CDR2 FQNEAQ (reference sequence). Trimming cost V 7 bases and J 2 bases, with 17 bases left between them. The CDR3 DNA sequence: TGTGCCAGCACCTCCTCCCGGACAGTTCAAGAGACCCAGTACTTC. This sequence encodes CASTSSRTVQETQYF.